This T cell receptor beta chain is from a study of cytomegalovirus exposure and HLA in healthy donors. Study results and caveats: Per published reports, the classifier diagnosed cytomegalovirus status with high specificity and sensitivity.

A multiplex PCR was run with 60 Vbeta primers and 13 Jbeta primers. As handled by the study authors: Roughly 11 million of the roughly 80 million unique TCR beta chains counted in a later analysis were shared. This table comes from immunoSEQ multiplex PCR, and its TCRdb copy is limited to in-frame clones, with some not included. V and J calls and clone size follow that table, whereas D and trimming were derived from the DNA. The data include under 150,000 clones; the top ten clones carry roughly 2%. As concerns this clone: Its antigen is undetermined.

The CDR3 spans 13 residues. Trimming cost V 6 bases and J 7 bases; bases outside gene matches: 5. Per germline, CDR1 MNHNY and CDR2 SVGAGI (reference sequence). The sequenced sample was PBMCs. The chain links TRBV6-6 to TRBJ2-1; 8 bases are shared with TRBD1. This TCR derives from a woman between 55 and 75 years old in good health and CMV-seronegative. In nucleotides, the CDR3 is TGTGCCAGCAGGAATACAGGGGGGAATGAGCAGTTCTTC. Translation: CASRNTGGNEQFF.